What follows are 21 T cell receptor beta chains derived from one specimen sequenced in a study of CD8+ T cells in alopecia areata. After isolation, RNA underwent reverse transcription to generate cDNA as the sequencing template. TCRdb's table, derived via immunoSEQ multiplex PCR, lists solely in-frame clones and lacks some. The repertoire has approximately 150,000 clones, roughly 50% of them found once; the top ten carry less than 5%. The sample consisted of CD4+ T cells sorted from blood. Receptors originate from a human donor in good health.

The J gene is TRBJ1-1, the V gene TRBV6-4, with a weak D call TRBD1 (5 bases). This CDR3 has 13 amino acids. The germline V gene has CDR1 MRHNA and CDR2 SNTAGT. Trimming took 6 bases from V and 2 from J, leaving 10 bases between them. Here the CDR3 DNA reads TGTGCCAGCAGCACTGACAGAAACACTGAAGCTTTCTTT. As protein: CASSTDRNTEAFF.

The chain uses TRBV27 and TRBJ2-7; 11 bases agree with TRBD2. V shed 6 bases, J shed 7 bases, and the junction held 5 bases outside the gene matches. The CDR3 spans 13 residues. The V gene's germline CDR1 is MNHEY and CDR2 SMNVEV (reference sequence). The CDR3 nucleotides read TGTGCCAGCAGGACTAGCGGGATTGGGGAGCAGTACTTC. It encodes CASRTSGIGEQYF.

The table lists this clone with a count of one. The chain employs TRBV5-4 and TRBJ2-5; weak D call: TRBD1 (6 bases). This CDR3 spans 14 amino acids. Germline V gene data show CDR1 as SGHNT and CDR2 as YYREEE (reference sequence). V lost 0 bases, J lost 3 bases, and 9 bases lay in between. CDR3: CASSLDAGEETQYF. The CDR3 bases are TGTGCCAGCAGCTTGGACGCAGGGGAAGAGACCCAGTACTTC.

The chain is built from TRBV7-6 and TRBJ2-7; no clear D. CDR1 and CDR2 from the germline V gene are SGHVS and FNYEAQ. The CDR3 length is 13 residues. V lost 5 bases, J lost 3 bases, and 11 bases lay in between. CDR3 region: CASSTSGIYEQYF. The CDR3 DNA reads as TGTGCCAGCAGCACCTCAGGAATCTACGAGCAGTACTTC.

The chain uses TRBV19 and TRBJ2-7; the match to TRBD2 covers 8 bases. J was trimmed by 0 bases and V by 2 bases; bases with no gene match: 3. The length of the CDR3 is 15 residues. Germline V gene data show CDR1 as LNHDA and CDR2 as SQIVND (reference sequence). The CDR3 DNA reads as TGTGCCAGTAGTATACGAGCGGGAGTCTCCTACGAGCAGTACTTC. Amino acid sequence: CASSIRAGVSYEQYF. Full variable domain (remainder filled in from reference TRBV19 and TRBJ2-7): DGGITQSPKYLFRKEGQNVTLSCEQNLNHDAMYWYRQDPGQGLRLIYYSQIVNDFQKGDIAEGYSVSREKKESFPLTVTSAQKNPTAFYLCASSIRAGVSYEQYFGPGTRLTVT.

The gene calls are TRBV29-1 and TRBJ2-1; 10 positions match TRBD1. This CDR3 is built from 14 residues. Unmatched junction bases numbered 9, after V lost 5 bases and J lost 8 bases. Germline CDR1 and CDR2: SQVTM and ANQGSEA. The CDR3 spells CSVPEGQGGDEQFF. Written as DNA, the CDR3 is TGCAGCGTTCCAGAAGGACAGGGGGGTGATGAGCAGTTCTTC.

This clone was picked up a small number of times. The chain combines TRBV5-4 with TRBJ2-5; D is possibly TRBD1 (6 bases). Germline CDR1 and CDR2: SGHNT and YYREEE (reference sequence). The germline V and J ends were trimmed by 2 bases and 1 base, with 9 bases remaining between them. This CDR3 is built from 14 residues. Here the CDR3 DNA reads TGTGCCAGCAGCTTCGGACAGTCCCAAGAGACCCAGTACTTC. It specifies CASSFGQSQETQYF.

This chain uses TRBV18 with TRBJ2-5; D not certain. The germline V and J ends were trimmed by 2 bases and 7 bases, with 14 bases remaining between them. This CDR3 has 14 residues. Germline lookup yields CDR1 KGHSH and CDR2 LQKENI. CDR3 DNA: TGTGCCAGCTCACCATTTGATGGGAAGGGGACCCAGTACTTC. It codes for CASSPFDGKGTQYF.

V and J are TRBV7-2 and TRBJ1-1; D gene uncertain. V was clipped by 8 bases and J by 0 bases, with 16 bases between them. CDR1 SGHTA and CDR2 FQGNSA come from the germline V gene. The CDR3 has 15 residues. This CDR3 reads CASCREARMNTEAFF. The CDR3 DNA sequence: TGTGCCAGCTGCCGGGAGGCCCGAATGAACACTGAAGCTTTCTTT. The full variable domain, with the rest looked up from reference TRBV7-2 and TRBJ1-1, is GAGVSQSPSNKVTEKGKDVELRCDPISGHTALYWYRQSLGQGLEFLIYFQGNSAPDKSGLPSDRFSAERTGGSVSTLTIQRTQQEDSAVYLCASCREARMNTEAFFGQGTRLTVV.

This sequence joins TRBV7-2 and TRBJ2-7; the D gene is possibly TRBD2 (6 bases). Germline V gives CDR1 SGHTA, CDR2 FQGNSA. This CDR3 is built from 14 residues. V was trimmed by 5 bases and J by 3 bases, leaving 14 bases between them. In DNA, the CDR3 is TGTGCCAGCAGCCCCCAAGCGGGTAACTACGAGCAGTACTTC. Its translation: CASSPQAGNYEQYF.

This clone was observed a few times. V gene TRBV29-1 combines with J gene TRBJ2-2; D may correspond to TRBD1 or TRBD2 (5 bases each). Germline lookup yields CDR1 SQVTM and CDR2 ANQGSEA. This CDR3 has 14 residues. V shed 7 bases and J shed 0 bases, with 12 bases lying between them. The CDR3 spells CSAGTDSNTGELFF. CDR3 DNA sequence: TGCAGCGCCGGGACCGACTCGAACACCGGGGAGCTGTTTTTT.

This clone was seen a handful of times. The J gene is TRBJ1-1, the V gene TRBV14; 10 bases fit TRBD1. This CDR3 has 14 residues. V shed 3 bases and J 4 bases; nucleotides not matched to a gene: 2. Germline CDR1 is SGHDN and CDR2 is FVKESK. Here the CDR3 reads CASSQRDRGTEAFF. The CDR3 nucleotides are TGTGCCAGCAGCCAGAGGGACAGGGGCACTGAAGCTTTCTTT. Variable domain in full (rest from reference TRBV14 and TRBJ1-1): EAGVTQFPSHSVIEKGQTVTLRCDPISGHDNLYWYRRVMGKEIKFLLHFVKESKQDESGMPNNRFLAERTGGTYSTLKVQPAELEDSGVYFCASSQRDRGTEAFFGQGTRLTVV.

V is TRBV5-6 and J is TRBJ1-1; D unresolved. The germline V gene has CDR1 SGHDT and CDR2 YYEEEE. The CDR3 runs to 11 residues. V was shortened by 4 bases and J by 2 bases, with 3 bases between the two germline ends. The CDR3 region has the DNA TGTGCCAGCAGCAGAAACACTGAAGCTTTCTTT. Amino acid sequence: CASSRNTEAFF.

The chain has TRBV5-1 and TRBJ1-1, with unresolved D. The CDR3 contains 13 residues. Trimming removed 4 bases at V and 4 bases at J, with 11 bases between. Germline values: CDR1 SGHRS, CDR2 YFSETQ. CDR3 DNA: TGCGCCAGCAGCGCCCAGTTGGGCACTGAAGCTTTCTTT. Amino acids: CASSAQLGTEAFF.

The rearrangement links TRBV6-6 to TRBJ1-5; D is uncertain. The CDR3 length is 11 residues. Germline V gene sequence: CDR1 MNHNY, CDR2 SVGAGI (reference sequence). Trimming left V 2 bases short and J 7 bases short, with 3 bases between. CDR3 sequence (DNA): TGTGCCAGCAGTTACCCCCAGCCCCAGCATTTT. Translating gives CASSYPQPQHF.

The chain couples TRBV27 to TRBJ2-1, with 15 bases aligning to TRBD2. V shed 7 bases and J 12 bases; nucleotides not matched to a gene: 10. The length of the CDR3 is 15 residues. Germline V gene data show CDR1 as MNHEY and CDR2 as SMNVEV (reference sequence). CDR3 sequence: CASTSFGTSGRRQFF. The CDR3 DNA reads TGTGCCAGCACTTCTTTTGGGACTAGCGGGAGGCGGCAGTTCTTC.

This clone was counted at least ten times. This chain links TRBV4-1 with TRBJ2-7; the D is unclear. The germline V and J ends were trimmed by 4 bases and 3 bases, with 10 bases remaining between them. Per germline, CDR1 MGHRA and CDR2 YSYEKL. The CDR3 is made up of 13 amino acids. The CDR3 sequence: CASSLVSFYEQYF. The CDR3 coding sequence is TGCGCCAGCAGCCTTGTCAGCTTCTACGAGCAGTACTTC.

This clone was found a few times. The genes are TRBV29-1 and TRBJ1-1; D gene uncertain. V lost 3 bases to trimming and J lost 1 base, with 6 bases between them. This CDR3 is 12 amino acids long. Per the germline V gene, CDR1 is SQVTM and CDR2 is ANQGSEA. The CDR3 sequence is CSVEGGNTEAFF. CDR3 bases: TGCAGCGTTGAGGGAGGGAACACTGAAGCTTTCTTT.

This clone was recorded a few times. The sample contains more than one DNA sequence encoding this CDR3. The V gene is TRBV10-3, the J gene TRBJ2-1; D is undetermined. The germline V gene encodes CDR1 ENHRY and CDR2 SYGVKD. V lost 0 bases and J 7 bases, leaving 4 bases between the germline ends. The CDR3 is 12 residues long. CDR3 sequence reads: CAISESGNEQFF. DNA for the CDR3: TGTGCCATCAGTGAGTCGGGGAATGAGCAGTTCTTC.

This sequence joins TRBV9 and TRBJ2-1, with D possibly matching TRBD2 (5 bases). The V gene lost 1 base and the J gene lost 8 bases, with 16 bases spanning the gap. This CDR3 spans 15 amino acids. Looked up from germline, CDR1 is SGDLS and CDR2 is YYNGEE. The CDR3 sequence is CASSVTGGRLYEQFF. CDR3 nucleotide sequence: TGTGCCAGCAGCGTAACTGGCGGGCGACTCTATGAGCAGTTCTTC.

The CDR3 DNA sequence: TGTGCCAGCTCACCCCTCTTGAGTCTCAAGCCGTACGAGCAGTACTTC. Translated, it gives CASSPLLSLKPYEQYF. This rearrangement joins TRBV18 to TRBJ2-7; D ambiguous. There are 16 residues in the CDR3. Germline values: CDR1 KGHSH, CDR2 LQKENI. Trimming pared 3 bases from V and 4 bases from J, leaving 19 bases between.